This T cell receptor beta chain was identified during a study of spatial heterogeneity in lung cancer. Overall study context: On average, each unique TCR and UMI combination appeared more than ten times in raw reads.

Time point given: sample taken at primary tumor resection. Unsorted whole RNA samples from tumor, nontumor lung or frozen PBMC were sequenced. Donors were 72 untreated early-stage non-small cell lung cancer patients. TCRdb re-called the 5' RACE reads through MiXCR, storing one row per CDR3 protein. The sample records about 12,000 distinct CDR3 sequences, 12% to 15% being singletons. This clonotype was counted at least ten times. The sequencing used PBMCs, collected at surgery. This sequence originates from a male donor with early-stage non-small cell lung cancer.

CDR3 loop: CSASGGRGRSTDTQYF. CDR3 bases: TGCAGTGCGAGCGGAGGTAGAGGGCGTAGCACAGATACGCAGTATTTT. The chain links TRBV20-1 to TRBJ2-3; D is possibly TRBD2 (5 bases). CDR1 and CDR2 from the germline V gene are DFQATT and SNEGSKA (reference sequence). V gave up 6 bases and J gave up 0 bases, with 19 bases separating them. CDR3 length: 16 amino acids.